Listed below are T cell receptor beta chains from one sample, sequenced in a study of early stage breast cancer tumors. Repertoires were generated with immunoSEQ multiplex PCR, while TCRdb's copy carries only in-frame clones and drops some. Seen here are tens of thousands of clones, about three quarters observed once, and the top ten hold about 7%. The sample comprised blood. The origin of the receptors is a person aged 45-60 years with breast cancer. Both conserved end residues are part of each CDR3. The D gene is left open where the match is weak. Clone size, where shown, is once, few, many, or a class for clones that have expanded.

V	size	J	D	CDR3	DNA
TRBV7-8	.	TRBJ1-1	.	CASSLVIQPDKEAFF	TGTGCCAGCAGCTTAGTGATCCAACCTGACAAGGAAGCTTTCTTT
TRBV5-1	.	TRBJ1-1	.	CASSALAENTEAFF	TGCGCCAGCAGCGCTCTGGCAGAGAACACTGAAGCTTTCTTT
TRBV6-6	.	TRBJ2-1	.	CASIRGNEQFF	TGTGCCAGCATAAGGGGCAATGAGCAGTTCTTC
TRBV5-5	once	TRBJ1-3	TRBD1	CASSRAGTGTGNTIYF	TGTGCCAGCAGCCGAGCTGGGACAGGCACTGGAAACACCATATATTTT
TRBV9	.	TRBJ2-3	TRBD2	CASSSGLATDTQYF	TGTGCCAGCAGCTCAGGACTAGCTACAGATACGCAGTATTTT
TRBV5-1	.	TRBJ1-1	.	CASSLADREAFF	TGCGCCAGCAGCTTGGCTGACAGAGAAGCTTTCTTT
TRBV11-3	once	TRBJ2-7	.	CASSLRGYEQYF	TGTGCCAGCAGCTTACGAGGGTACGAGCAGTACTTC
TRBV6-5	.	TRBJ2-1	TRBD2	CASSSLSGRESEQFF	TGTGCCAGCAGTTCCCTTAGCGGGAGAGAAAGTGAGCAGTTCTTC
TRBV9	.	TRBJ2-7	TRBD1	CASSVGTGSTYEQYF	TGTGCCAGCAGCGTAGGGACAGGGAGTACCTACGAGCAGTACTTC
TRBV29-1	few	TRBJ1-1	TRBD1	CSVADRRLNEAFF	TGCAGCGTCGCGGACAGGAGGCTCAATGAAGCTTTCTTT
TRBV11-3	.	TRBJ2-7	TRBD1	CASSSTGTPYEQYF	TGTGCCAGCAGCTCGACAGGGACCCCCTACGAGCAGTACTTC
TRBV2	few	TRBJ2-5	TRBD2	CASRVDPGGAAETQYF	TGTGCCAGCAGGGTGGACCCCGGGGGGGCCGCAGAGACCCAGTACTTC
TRBV5-6	.	TRBJ2-5	.	CASSLSRGARETQYF	TGTGCCAGCAGCTTGTCCCGCGGGGCTCGGGAGACCCAGTACTTC
TRBV25-1	.	TRBJ1-5	.	CASSEYEGVGSNQPQHF	TGTGCCAGCAGTGAATATGAAGGGGTCGGAAGCAATCAGCCCCAGCATTTT
TRBV5-6	once	TRBJ1-1	.	CASSLLAANTEAFF	TGTGCCAGCAGCTTGTTGGCGGCAAACACTGAAGCTTTCTTT
TRBV5-1	once	TRBJ1-3	TRBD1	CASSLQGAGNTIYF	TGCGCCAGCAGCCTACAGGGGGCTGGAAACACCATATATTTT
TRBV6-1	.	TRBJ2-7	TRBD1	CASSVGQGFGSYEQYF	TGTGCCAGCAGTGTTGGACAGGGGTTCGGATCCTACGAGCAGTACTTC
TRBV19	.	TRBJ1-2	.	CASSTTAGDGYTF	TGTGCCAGTAGTACCACGGCAGGGGATGGCTACACCTTC
TRBV5-1	.	TRBJ2-7	TRBD1	CASSPSSAGGYEQYF	TGCGCCAGCAGCCCATCGTCGGCAGGGGGCTACGAGCAGTACTTC
TRBV5-6	.	TRBJ2-7	TRBD1	CASSWAMGQFDSYEQYF	TGTGCCAGCAGCTGGGCGATGGGACAGTTTGATTCCTACGAGCAGTACTTC
TRBV29-1	few	TRBJ1-1	.	CSANGGSTEAFF	TGCAGTGCTAACGGGGGATCCACTGAAGCTTTCTTT
TRBV29-1	.	TRBJ2-4	TRBD2	CSVEGTSSAKNIQYF	TGCAGCGTTGAAGGGACTAGCAGCGCCAAAAACATTCAGTACTTC
TRBV19	.	TRBJ2-1	.	CASPTWANEQFF	TGTGCCAGCCCGACATGGGCGAATGAGCAGTTCTTC
TRBV5-1	once	TRBJ2-3	TRBD2	CASFYSGGSTDTQYF	TGCGCCAGCTTTTATAGCGGGGGAAGCACAGATACGCAGTATTTT
TRBV9	few	TRBJ1-2	.	CASTSGGYGYTF	TGTGCCAGCACTTCGGGAGGCTATGGCTACACCTTC
TRBV5-6	.	TRBJ2-1	TRBD1	CASSSPGQGNEQFF	TGTGCCAGCAGCTCTCCGGGACAGGGCAATGAGCAGTTCTTC
TRBV7-2	.	TRBJ1-2	.	CASSPETIGGRGGYTF	TGTGCCAGCAGCCCCGAGACCATCGGGGGGCGGGGGGGCTACACCTTC
TRBV9	once	TRBJ2-2	.	CASSVGTGTLNTGELFF	TGTGCCAGCAGCGTAGGGACCGGGACTTTGAACACCGGGGAGCTGTTTTTT
TRBV6-5	.	TRBJ2-3	.	CASSYDYLDTQYF	TGTGCCAGCAGTTACGACTATCTCGATACGCAGTATTTT
TRBV6-1	.	TRBJ1-2	.	CASSKGQFSYGYTF	TGTGCCAGCAGTAAAGGACAGTTCTCCTATGGCTACACCTTC
TRBV6-5	.	TRBJ1-1	.	CASSYSSQGGTEAFF	TGTGCCAGCAGTTACTCGAGCCAGGGAGGCACTGAAGCTTTCTTT
TRBV2	medium-sized	TRBJ1-5	TRBD1	CASCGQGGRPQHF	TGTGCCAGCTGTGGACAGGGCGGTCGGCCCCAGCATTTT
TRBV21-1	few	TRBJ1-6	.	CASSHRKVMWSPLHF	TGTGCCAGCAGCCACAGGAAGGTTATGTGGTCACCCCTCCACTTT
TRBV25-1	.	TRBJ2-5	.	CASGGTPKETQYF	TGTGCCAGCGGAGGGACGCCGAAAGAGACCCAGTACTTC
TRBV19	.	TRBJ2-1	TRBD2	CASHPGGNYNEQFF	TGTGCCAGTCACCCCGGGGGGAACTACAATGAGCAGTTCTTC
TRBV14	.	TRBJ2-5	.	CASSLNYQGLQETQYF	TGTGCCAGCAGCCTTAATTATCAGGGGTTACAAGAGACCCAGTACTTC
TRBV6-1	.	TRBJ1-5	TRBD1	CASTTGGEGPQHF	TGTGCCAGCACCACAGGGGGCGAGGGGCCCCAGCATTTT
TRBV9	.	TRBJ2-1	.	CASSEGLEQFF	TGTGCCAGCAGCGAGGGACTGGAGCAGTTCTTC
TRBV9	.	TRBJ2-3	TRBD2	CASSARTGLAGGQDTQYF	TGTGCCAGCAGCGCAAGAACCGGACTAGCGGGGGGGCAAGATACGCAGTATTTT
TRBV28	.	TRBJ2-3	TRBD2	CASSPLAGDLDTQYF	TGTGCCAGCAGTCCCCTAGCGGGAGATTTAGATACGCAGTATTTT
TRBV4-1	.	TRBJ2-5	.	CASSQEGATQTQYF	TGCGCCAGCAGCCAAGAAGGAGCTACCCAGACCCAGTACTTC
TRBV7-9	.	TRBJ1-3	.	CASSFDRRQFSGNTIYF	TGTGCCAGCAGCTTCGACCGAAGACAGTTCTCTGGAAACACCATATATTTT
TRBV10-3	few	TRBJ1-5	.	CAISETTREPQHF	TGTGCCATCAGTGAGACTACTCGGGAGCCCCAGCATTTT
TRBV28	.	TRBJ1-2	.	CASSLHVGGYTF	TGTGCCAGCAGTTTACACGTTGGCGGCTACACCTTC
TRBV6-6	.	TRBJ2-3	.	CASSGTDTSTDTQYF	TGTGCCAGCAGCGGAACAGATACTAGCACAGATACGCAGTATTTT
TRBV7-6	.	TRBJ2-5	TRBD2	CASSLAPLAALGETQYF	TGTGCCAGCAGCTTAGCCCCTCTAGCGGCCCTGGGGGAGACCCAGTACTTC
TRBV4-2	few	TRBJ1-2	.	CASSQEATGEDSYTF	TGTGCCAGCAGCCAAGAGGCGACGGGGGAAGATAGCTACACCTTC
TRBV6-6	.	TRBJ2-3	.	CASSSAISTDTQYF	TGTGCCAGCTCTAGCGCCATTAGCACAGATACGCAGTATTTT
TRBV25-1	.	TRBJ1-2	.	CASSEGLDSHGYTF	TGTGCCAGCAGTGAAGGTCTGGACAGTCATGGCTACACCTTC
TRBV5-1	.	TRBJ2-5	TRBD2	CASSCTAGGHETQYF	TGCGCCAGCAGCTGTACAGCGGGGGGGCACGAGACCCAGTACTTC
TRBV4-3	.	TRBJ2-1	.	CASSQVGAAYNEQFF	TGCGCCAGCAGCCAAGTGGGGGCCGCCTACAATGAGCAGTTCTTC
TRBV18	few	TRBJ2-7	.	CASSPPDSPYEQYF	TGTGCCAGCTCACCACCCGACAGCCCCTACGAGCAGTACTTC
TRBV19	.	TRBJ1-1	.	CASTSHREGTEAFF	TGTGCCAGTACCTCTCACAGGGAGGGCACTGAAGCTTTCTTT
TRBV5-1	.	TRBJ1-5	TRBD1	CASSFWDRGNQPQHF	TGCGCCAGCAGCTTCTGGGACAGGGGGAACCAGCCCCAGCATTTT
TRBV29-1	.	TRBJ1-6	TRBD1	CSSGTGSSYNSPLHF	TGCAGCTCCGGGACAGGGAGCTCCTATAATTCACCCCTCCACTTT
TRBV6-6	.	TRBJ1-2	TRBD1	CASSYEAGGGYTF	TGTGCCAGCAGTTACGAGGCAGGGGGCGGCTACACCTTC
TRBV5-1	.	TRBJ2-5	TRBD1	CASSENQGAIGTQYF	TGCGCCAGCAGCGAGAATCAGGGGGCAATAGGGACCCAGTACTTC
TRBV9	few	TRBJ2-3	TRBD2	CASSVSSGGAGTDTQYF	TGTGCCAGCAGCGTCTCCAGCGGGGGGGCCGGCACAGATACGCAGTATTTT